The 30 T cell receptor beta chains below all came from one sample that was sequenced in a study of vaccination effects on CD4 cells after COVID-19 (dated by TCRdb to 2021 to 2024). To identify antigen-specific CD4+ T cell clonotypes by their expansion, the ViraFEST assay first stimulated PBMC with viral peptide pools and then applied TCR sequencing. After 10 to 11 days of culture, CD4+ T cells were isolated with the EasySep CD4+ T cell isolation kit. Healthy vaccine recipients had no prior SARS-CoV-2 infection, confirmed by negative nucleocapsid antibodies before and after vaccination. Libraries were prepared through the immunoSEQ multiplex PCR assay. The table comes from immuneACCESS by way of TCRdb, which keeps in-frame sequences with V and J called. Part of the clones is missing from these tables; in studies checked, under half for an unresolved V gene and the rest for unknown reasons. The sample includes 30,000 to 40,000 clones, with around 73% observed a single time. Together, the top ten hold roughly 30% of the sample.

These receptors are not linked to any known antigen. The source material was CD4+ T cells from PBMCs cultured with HCoV-OC43 spike peptides, sampled before COVID-19 vaccination. The label giving this sample's cell subset or site can be read as: HCoV-OC43 spike overlapping peptide pool stimulation. Source of these receptors: a human donor who received a COVID-19 vaccine.

This chain links TRBV14 with TRBJ2-7; TRBD2 agrees at 8 bases. The CDR3 runs 14 residues. With V trimmed by 4 bases and J by 3 bases, 5 bases remained unmatched. CDR1 and CDR2 from the germline V gene are SGHDN and FVKESK. CDR3 loop: CASSLSGIFYEQYF. The CDR3 DNA sequence: TGTGCCAGCAGCCTTAGCGGGATCTTCTACGAGCAGTACTTC.

The rearrangement joins TRBV7-2 to TRBJ2-2; D ambiguous. Germline CDR1 is SGHTA and CDR2 is FQGNSA. Trimming shortened V by 1 base and J by 6 bases, and 12 bases separated the two germline ends. This CDR3 has 15 amino acids. CDR3 DNA sequence: TGTGCCAGCAGCTTAGAGGTCGGCTTGGCCGGGGAGCTGTTTTTT. This translates into CASSLEVGLAGELFF.

The CDR3 loop reads CASSLRGGLKYGYTF. The DNA for the CDR3 is TGTGCCAGCAGCTTGCGAGGGGGCTTAAAGTATGGCTACACCTTC. The V call is TRBV5-8, the J call TRBJ1-2, with 7 bases matching TRBD1. Germline trimming cut 1 base from V and 5 bases from J; bases unmatched to any gene: 8. Germline V gives CDR1 SGHTS, CDR2 YDEGEE. The CDR3 length is 15 residues.

On this clone: This may be a read error: a much more frequent sequence differs by one nucleotide. Within the sample, other DNA sequences also encode this same CDR3. The CDR3 nucleotides are TGTGCCAGCAGCTTAGAACTTAATGAAAAACTGTTTTTT. Its protein product is CASSLELNEKLFF. The chain couples TRBV7-2 to TRBJ1-4; no reliable D call. This CDR3 has 13 amino acids. Trimming took 1 base from V and 4 from J, leaving 4 bases between them. Germline V gives CDR1 SGHTA, CDR2 FQGNSA.

The chain is built from TRBV11-2 and TRBJ2-2; 8 bases are shared with TRBD2. Germline V gene data show CDR1 as SGHAT and CDR2 as FQNNGV. This CDR3 comprises 15 residues. V was clipped by 5 bases and J by 1 base; unmatched bases: 3. CDR3 sequence: CASSPRGGNTGELFF. CDR3 sequence (DNA): TGTGCCAGCAGCCCCCGGGGGGGGAACACCGGGGAGCTGTTTTTT.

The rearrangement uses TRBV7-2 and TRBJ2-3; no clear D. The germline V gene has CDR1 SGHTA and CDR2 FQGNSA. The V end was cut by 3 bases, the J end by 6 bases, with 7 bases between. There are 12 residues in the CDR3. DNA of the CDR3: TGTGCCAGCAGCTTCATCGCTGATACGCAGTATTTT. It encodes CASSFIADTQYF.

The count of this clone is one. This rearrangement joins TRBV10-2 to TRBJ2-3; the D is unclear. Germline CDR1 is WSHSY and CDR2 is SAAADI. V was trimmed by 0 bases and J by 0 bases, leaving 13 bases between them. This CDR3 comprises 17 residues. The CDR3 sequence: CASSESFMLTSTDTQYF. The CDR3 region has the DNA TGCGCCAGCAGTGAGTCGTTTATGTTGACTAGCACAGATACGCAGTATTTT.

As DNA, the CDR3 is TGTGCCAGCAACCGACTAGCGGGAGGGTCGGATACGCAGTATTTT. This codes for CASNRLAGGSDTQYF. The rearrangement joins TRBV6-5 to TRBJ2-3; TRBD2 matches at 14 bases. This CDR3 has 15 residues. CDR1 is MNHEY and CDR2 is SVGAGI in the germline V gene. Losses at the gene ends were 7 bases for V and 6 bases for J; bases not matched to a gene: 6.

The chain joins TRBV2 to TRBJ2-7; D is unclear. V was clipped by 0 bases and J by 6 bases, with 6 bases between them. This CDR3 is 12 amino acids long. Germline CDR1 is SNHLY and CDR2 is FYNNEI. In DNA, the CDR3 is TGTGCCAGCAGTGAAGCCGTTGGCGAGCAGTACTTC. It translates to CASSEAVGEQYF. Drawing the rest from reference TRBV2 and TRBJ2-7, the complete variable domain is EPEVTQTPSHQVTQMGQEVILRCVPISNHLYFYWYRQILGQKVEFLVSFYNNEISEKSEIFDDQFSVERPDGSNFTLKIRSTKLEDSAMYFCASSEAVGEQYFGPGTRLTVT.

The rearrangement links TRBV3-1 (or the pseudogene TRBV3-2) to TRBJ2-7, with 9 nucleotides matching TRBD1. CDR1 and CDR2 (germline): LGHDT, YNNKEL (reference sequence). Germline trimming cut 0 bases from V and 3 bases from J; bases unmatched to any gene: 3. The CDR3 is 15 amino acids. CDR3 region: CASSQETGGIYEQYF. The CDR3 bases are TGTGCCAGCAGCCAAGAGACAGGGGGTATCTACGAGCAGTACTTC.

This clone was seen more than once but under ten times. The rearrangement joins TRBV3-1 (or the pseudogene TRBV3-2) to TRBJ1-5; D may be TRBD1 (5 bases). The germline CDR1 and CDR2 sequences are LGHDT and YNNKEL (reference sequence). V was shortened by 3 bases and J by 6 bases, with 15 bases between the two germline ends. The length of the CDR3 is 15 residues. The CDR3 region has the DNA TGTGCCAGCAGCCAGGCGTGGGGGTCGGGTCAGCCCCAGCATTTT. It codes for CASSQAWGSGQPQHF.

The chain combines TRBV7-9 with TRBJ1-2, with D unresolved. This CDR3 has 10 amino acids. The germline V gene encodes CDR1 SEHNR and CDR2 FQNEAQ (reference sequence). V lost 3 bases and J 8 bases, leaving 4 bases between the germline ends. The CDR3 region is CASSFEGYTF. CDR3 sequence (DNA): TGTGCCAGCAGCTTCGAAGGCTACACCTTC.

The J gene is TRBJ2-3, the V gene TRBV5-1; no clear D. Germline V CDR1 and CDR2: SGHRS, YFSETQ. CDR3 length equals 13 residues. V shed 2 bases and J shed 4 bases, with 8 bases lying between them. DNA of the CDR3: TGCGCCAGCAGCTTAGACTTGGCAGATACGCAGTATTTT. Encoded protein: CASSLDLADTQYF.

CDR3 DNA sequence: TGTGCCAGCAGCGTAGGGCAGAGCTCTGGAAACACCATATATTTT. Amino acids: CASSVGQSSGNTIYF. V gene TRBV9 combines with J gene TRBJ1-3; D gene uncertain. The CDR3 extends over 15 amino acids. The ends were cut back, 0 bases at V and 0 bases at J, with 7 bases in the middle. CDR1 is SGDLS and CDR2 is YYNGEE in the germline V gene.

This clone was observed a few times. The chain employs TRBV28 and TRBJ1-6; TRBD1 agrees at 7 bases. The CDR3 has 14 amino acids. Germline CDR1 reads MDHEN; CDR2 reads SYDVKM. With 6 bases clipped from V and 8 bases from J, the junction kept 7 bases outside the gene matches. CDR3 loop: CASRSGTVHSPLHF. For the CDR3, the DNA is TGTGCCAGCAGATCTGGGACAGTTCATTCACCCCTCCACTTT. The full variable domain, its missing parts supplied by reference TRBV28 and TRBJ1-6, is DVKVTQSSRYLVKRTGEKVFLECVQDMDHENMFWYRQDPGLGLRLIYFSYDVKMKEKGDIPEGYSVSREKKERFSLILESASTNQTSMYLCASRSGTVHSPLHFGNGTRLTVT.

The chain is built from TRBV27 and TRBJ1-5; the D is unclear. This CDR3 contains 14 residues. CDR1 and CDR2 from the germline V gene are MNHEY and SMNVEV (reference sequence). The V end was cut by 5 bases, the J end by 0 bases, with 8 bases between. CDR3: CASSEVYSNQPQHF. The CDR3 nucleotides read TGTGCCAGCAGTGAGGTGTATAGCAATCAGCCCCAGCATTTT.

CDR3 bases: TGTGCCAGCAGGCCCCTCCCCACCGGGGAGCTGTTTTTT. Translating gives CASRPLPTGELFF. This chain uses TRBV6-5 with TRBJ2-2, with D unresolved. The ends were cut back, 6 bases at V and 4 bases at J, with 9 bases in the middle. CDR1 and CDR2 (germline): MNHEY, SVGAGI. The CDR3 spans 13 residues.

The chain carries TRBV10-3 and TRBJ1-5; a possible D gene is TRBD1 (6 bases). The germline gives CDR1 ENHRY, CDR2 SYGVKD. The CDR3 consists of 17 residues. Trimming removed 0 bases from V and 4 bases from J, with 16 bases in between. The CDR3 DNA follows: TGTGCCATCAGTGAGTCACTCGGGTTTACAGGGAATCAGCCCCAGCATTTT. This encodes CAISESLGFTGNQPQHF.

This chain connects TRBV7-2 to TRBJ2-1; 9 bases fit TRBD1. CDR3 length: 15 residues. J lost 5 bases, V lost 4 bases, and 6 bases had no gene match. Germline CDR1 SGHTA, CDR2 FQGNSA. As DNA, the CDR3 is TGTGCCAGCAGCTCGGACAGGGGTTCCCACAATGAGCAGTTCTTC. Its protein is CASSSDRGSHNEQFF.

The V and J genes are TRBV2 and TRBJ2-3; tentative D call: TRBD1 (5 bases). The CDR3 sequence is 13 residues long. CDR1 and CDR2 from the germline V gene are SNHLY and FYNNEI. Trimming cost V 6 bases and J 3 bases, with 10 bases left between them. CDR3 DNA: TGTGCCAGCAGGGTGGACACAACAGATACGCAGTATTTT. Its protein is CASRVDTTDTQYF.

V and J are TRBV27 and TRBJ1-4, with 8 bases lining up with TRBD1. The CDR3 sequence is 15 residues long. Germline trimming cut 6 bases from V and 4 bases from J; bases unmatched to any gene: 7. Germline V gene sequence: CDR1 MNHEY, CDR2 SMNVEV (reference sequence). This CDR3 is CASRKQGGGNEKLFF. Here the CDR3 DNA reads TGTGCCAGCAGAAAACAGGGGGGGGGTAATGAAAAACTGTTTTTT.

V is TRBV6-2 or TRBV6-3 and J is TRBJ1-2; tentatively, D is TRBD1 (6 bases). Germline CDR1 MNHEY, CDR2 SVGEGT. The CDR3 runs 12 residues. The V gene lost 6 bases and the J gene lost 10 bases, with 15 bases spanning the gap. For the CDR3, the DNA is TGTGCCAGCAGCCATCCGGGACACCACTACACCTTC. Translation: CASSHPGHHYTF.

CDR3 protein: CASSQDSRGGYNEQFF. Written as DNA, the CDR3 is TGTGCCAGCAGCCAAGATTCGCGCGGGGGATACAATGAGCAGTTCTTC. The gene calls are TRBV4-2 and TRBJ2-1; 7 bases agree with TRBD2. Germline V CDR1 and CDR2: LGHNA, YNFKEQ. With 0 bases clipped from V and 4 bases from J, the junction kept 6 bases outside the gene matches. The CDR3 totals 16 residues.

The chain employs TRBV4-3 and TRBJ1-3; D uncertain. The CDR3 extends over 16 amino acids. Germline V gene data show CDR1 as LGHNA and CDR2 as YSLEER. V was clipped by 0 bases and J by 3 bases, with 12 bases between them. The CDR3 DNA reads as TGCGCCAGCAGCCAAGAGCCCTGGGCGGATGGAAACACCATATATTTT. This encodes CASSQEPWADGNTIYF.

The V and J genes are TRBV2 and TRBJ2-2; 15 positions agree with TRBD2. The ends lost 11 bases at V and 5 bases at J; junction bases unmatched: 15. The CDR3 is 18 amino acids. Germline V lookup: CDR1 SNHLY, CDR2 FYNNEI. CDR3 coding DNA: TGTGCCTCCCAGGAGCGGAGGACTAGCGGGAGGGATACCGGGGAGCTGTTTTTT. Amino acid sequence: CASQERRTSGRDTGELFF.

The chain has TRBV3-1 (or the pseudogene TRBV3-2) and TRBJ1-2, with D possibly being TRBD1 (5 bases). CDR3 length equals 11 residues. V was clipped by 4 bases and J by 8 bases, with 8 bases between them. The germline V gene has CDR1 LGHDT and CDR2 YNNKEL (reference sequence). The CDR3 DNA reads TGTGCCAGCAGCCTCGGGGGGGGCTACACCTTC. This gives the protein CASSLGGGYTF.

In this sample, this clone turned up a few times. The genes are TRBV18 and TRBJ2-1, with D hard to call. The CDR3 consists of 12 residues. Trimming shortened V by 6 bases and J by 8 bases, and 11 bases separated the two germline ends. Germline V gene data show CDR1 as KGHSH and CDR2 as LQKENI. The CDR3: CASSRIQYEQFF. In DNA form, the CDR3 reads TGTGCCAGCTCCAGAATTCAGTATGAGCAGTTCTTC.

This chain uses TRBV7-9 with TRBJ1-6, with 8 bases matching TRBD1. The CDR3 totals 13 residues. Germline values: CDR1 SEHNR, CDR2 FQNEAQ (reference sequence). Losses at the gene ends were 5 bases for V and 6 bases for J; bases not matched to a gene: 0. The CDR3, as DNA: TGTGCCAGCAGCGGACAGGGTAATTCACCCCTCCACTTT. This codes for CASSGQGNSPLHF.

The CDR3 reads CAAGEGQSYEQYF. The CDR3 DNA follows: TGTGCCGCAGGGGAGGGGCAGAGCTACGAGCAGTACTTC. The V gene is TRBV10-3, the J gene TRBJ2-7, with a weak D call TRBD2 (7 bases). This CDR3 region has 13 residues. Trimming stripped 11 bases from V and 3 bases from J, with 17 bases between. Germline loops: CDR1 ENHRY, CDR2 SYGVKD.

This clone came up a few times. The genes are TRBV6-5 and TRBJ1-5, with 8 bases aligning to TRBD1. Germline V lookup: CDR1 MNHEY, CDR2 SVGAGI. The V and J ends lost 5 bases and 6 bases, in that order; junction bases with no gene match: 6. The CDR3 length is 14 residues. The CDR3 spells CASSQGAATQPQHF. CDR3 DNA sequence: TGTGCCAGCAGTCAGGGGGCGGCTACTCAGCCCCAGCATTTT.